What follows are 6 T cell receptor beta chains derived from one specimen sequenced in a study of CDR3 diversity in severe acne. Each CDR3 protein gets one entry after TCRdb re-called the PCR reads with MiXCR. The sample has almost 85,000 distinct CDR3 sequences; under 65% are singletons. Sequenced material: blood. Receptors were obtained from a male donor in good health, without acne.

This clonotype was counted ten times or more. The chain uses TRBV20-1 and TRBJ1-1; D not resolved. Trimming left V 1 base short and J 3 bases short, with 9 bases between. The CDR3 consists of 13 residues. CDR1 is DFQATT, CDR2 SNEGSKA, per germline (reference sequence). The CDR3 loop reads CSARAGRDTEAFF. CDR3 nucleotide sequence: TGCAGTGCTAGAGCAGGACGCGACACTGAAGCTTTCTTT.

This chain joins TRBV9 and TRBJ2-7, with a weak D call TRBD1 (6 bases). V was shortened by 4 bases and J by 2 bases, with 13 bases between the two germline ends. CDR1 is SGDLS and CDR2 is YYNGEE in the germline V gene. The CDR3 loop spans 14 amino acids. The CDR3 is CASSSRQAPYEQYF. The CDR3 region has the DNA TGTGCCAGCAGCTCCAGACAGGCACCCTACGAGCAGTACTTC.

The rearrangement links TRBV7-9 to TRBJ2-5, with D possibly matching TRBD2 (5 bases). CDR1 is SEHNR, CDR2 FQNEAQ, per germline (reference sequence). Trimming removed 6 bases from V and 2 bases from J, with 13 bases in between. CDR3 length: 14 residues. CDR3 in amino acids: CASSPRTGQETQYF. CDR3 bases: TGTGCCAGCAGTCCCCGGACTGGGCAAGAGACCCAGTACTTC.

This clonotype came up many times. The chain couples TRBV19 to TRBJ2-5; D gene uncertain. The germline CDR1 and CDR2 sequences are LNHDA and SQIVND (reference sequence). The V gene lost 2 bases and the J gene lost 5 bases, with 9 bases spanning the gap. This CDR3 is built from 13 residues. CDR3 residues: CASSIMSFETQYF. The CDR3, as DNA: TGTGCCAGTAGTATAATGAGTTTCGAGACCCAGTACTTC.

In the case of this clonotype: This sequence may be a read error, since a much larger clone differs from it by one base. The V call is TRBV7-8, the J call TRBJ1-1; D ambiguous. Per germline, CDR1 SGHVS and CDR2 FQNEAQ. The CDR3 covers 17 residues. The CDR3 reads CASSQASDRSLSTEAFF. CDR3 coding DNA: TGCGCCAGCAGCCAAGCGTCGGACCGCTCTTTGAGCACTGAAGCTTTCTTT.

In regard to this clonotype: The CDR3 does not end in the conserved phenylalanine or tryptophan, so this is likely a read error. It is unclear where the CDR3 begins or ends on the DNA, so no DNA is shown, and the CDR3 is as TCRdb lists it. The chain joins TRBV18 to TRBJ1-6. Germline CDR1 and CDR2: KGHSH and LQKENI. The CDR3 is 8 residues long, ends included. CDR3 sequence: CASSPRGV.